The 32 T cell receptor beta chains in this list originate from one sample, sequenced in a study of cytomegalovirus exposure and HLA in healthy donors. The PCR used 60 Vbeta and 13 Jbeta primers. The repertoire was sequenced with immunoSEQ multiplex PCR; TCRdb's copy has only in-frame clones and lacks some. The sample includes some 170,000 clones, roughly 85% of them seen just once. The sample taken for sequencing was PBMCs. These receptors originate from a man aged 40-55 years in good health and CMV-seropositive.

The chain joins TRBV27 to TRBJ2-7; 9 nucleotides align to TRBD2. CDR1 and CDR2 (germline): MNHEY, SMNVEV (reference sequence). V lost 5 bases, J lost 1 base, and 12 bases stayed unmatched. This CDR3 region has 17 residues. Here the CDR3 DNA reads TGTGCCAGCAGTCGACACATCGGACTAGCGAGTTCCTACGAGCAGTACTTC. This translates into CASSRHIGLASSYEQYF.

The J gene is TRBJ2-1, the V gene TRBV18, with 14 bases identical to TRBD2. CDR1 is KGHSH, CDR2 LQKENI, per germline. Germline trimming cut 3 bases from V and 9 bases from J; bases unmatched to any gene: 7. There are 16 residues in the CDR3. The CDR3: CASSPQGTSGSGEQFF. CDR3 nucleotides: TGTGCCAGCTCACCCCAAGGGACTAGCGGGAGCGGTGAGCAGTTCTTC.

The chain carries TRBV5-4 and TRBJ2-7, with D possibly being TRBD1 (8 bases). Per the germline V gene, CDR1 is SGHNT and CDR2 is YYREEE (reference sequence). Trimming left V 0 bases short and J 2 bases short, with 21 bases between. The CDR3 length is 18 residues. In nucleotides, the CDR3 is TGTGCCAGCAGCTTGGTTCCCCCAACAGGGGGGGGGACCTACGAGCAGTACTTC. This sequence encodes CASSLVPPTGGGTYEQYF.

The chain recombines TRBV5-1 with TRBJ2-1, with 8 bases aligning to TRBD2. Germline V gives CDR1 SGHRS, CDR2 YFSETQ. CDR3 size: 15 residues. Trimming removed 4 bases from V and 9 bases from J; junction bases left unmatched: 12. CDR3 sequence (DNA): TGCGCCAGCAGCGGGACCGGGACTAGTGAATCTGAGCAGTTCTTC. Amino acids: CASSGTGTSESEQFF.

The chain carries TRBV27 and TRBJ2-3; TRBD2 aligns across 10 bases. CDR3 size: 15 residues. CDR1 is MNHEY and CDR2 is SMNVEV in the germline V gene (reference sequence). Trimming cost V 5 bases and J 5 bases; bases outside gene matches: 7. The CDR3 loop reads CASSRWTSGIDTQYF. The CDR3 DNA reads TGTGCCAGCAGTCGATGGACTAGCGGAATAGATACGCAGTATTTT.

The genes are TRBV5-4 and TRBJ2-5, with TRBD1 matching 7 bases. The CDR3 extends over 14 amino acids. Germline assignment: CDR1 SGHNT and CDR2 YYREEE (reference sequence). The V and J ends lost 4 bases and 1 base, in that order; junction bases with no gene match: 4. CDR3 nucleotide sequence: TGTGCCAGCAGCCTAGACAGGGCCCAAGAGACCCAGTACTTC. Its translation: CASSLDRAQETQYF.

The J gene is TRBJ1-5, the V gene TRBV7-2, with TRBD1 as a possible D gene (6 bases). Trimming removed 5 bases at V and 7 bases at J, with 15 bases between. Germline values: CDR1 SGHTA, CDR2 FQGNSA. The CDR3 sequence is 14 residues long. The CDR3 coding sequence is TGTGCCAGCAGCCCCAGGGGCCTAAGGCAGCCCCAGCATTTT. Residues: CASSPRGLRQPQHF.

The CDR3 protein is CASNLDSNQPQHF. The CDR3 DNA follows: TGTGCCAGCAATCTGGACAGTAATCAGCCCCAGCATTTT. The chain links TRBV2 to TRBJ1-5; D might be TRBD1 (6 bases). Trimming stripped 7 bases from V and 4 bases from J, with 11 bases between. The germline V gene encodes CDR1 SNHLY and CDR2 FYNNEI. The CDR3 loop spans 13 amino acids.

CDR3: CASSYRGRTLADTQYF. The CDR3 DNA follows: TGTGCCAGCAGCTACAGGGGACGAACCCTAGCAGATACGCAGTATTTT. The chain uses TRBV11-2 and TRBJ2-3; 7 bases map to TRBD1. Per germline, CDR1 SGHAT and CDR2 FQNNGV. J lost 4 bases, V lost 4 bases, and 11 bases had no gene match. The CDR3 loop spans 16 amino acids.

The chain carries TRBV19 and TRBJ2-7, with 7 bases aligning to TRBD2. V was pared by 3 bases and J by 4 bases, with 9 bases of the junction left unmatched. Germline V gene sequence: CDR1 LNHDA, CDR2 SQIVND (reference sequence). The CDR3 sequence is 15 residues long. The CDR3 nucleotides read TGTGCCAGTAGTATTGGCGGGGGTGGGCAGTACGAGCAGTACTTC. Amino acids: CASSIGGGGQYEQYF.

Turning to this clone: Here the CDR3 omits its conserved ending phenylalanine or tryptophan, so a read error is the likely source. CDR3 sequence reads: CASSLAGRGTNYGYTS. Written as DNA, the CDR3 is TGTGCCAGCAGCTTGGCTGGCAGGGGGACGAACTATGGCTACACCTCC. The gene calls are TRBV5-4 and TRBJ1-2, with TRBD1 matching over 7 bases. V lost 0 bases and J lost 2; bases outside the gene matches: 7. Germline V gene sequence: CDR1 SGHNT, CDR2 YYREEE (reference sequence). The CDR3 has 16 amino acids.

This clone was recorded a few times. The genes are TRBV19 and TRBJ2-7; 9 nucleotides line up with TRBD1. The length of the CDR3 is 16 residues. Per germline, CDR1 LNHDA and CDR2 SQIVND (reference sequence). The junction had 13 bases not matched to a gene; V was cut back by 4 bases and J by 6 bases. In DNA, the CDR3 is TGTGCCAGTAGTACCTCCTGGGACAGGGAAACCCTCGAGCAGTACTTC. Encoded protein: CASSTSWDRETLEQYF.

This clone was detected only once. The genes are TRBV10-3 and TRBJ2-1, with TRBD1 as a possible D gene (6 bases). Per germline, CDR1 ENHRY and CDR2 SYGVKD. The CDR3 sequence is 13 residues long. The V end lost 3 bases, the J end lost 7 bases, and 10 bases lay between the germline ends. As DNA, the CDR3 is TGTGCCATCAGTGAATTACAGGGTAATGAGCAGTTCTTC. Translated, it gives CAISELQGNEQFF.

The V gene is TRBV7-2, the J gene TRBJ2-5; D possibly corresponds to TRBD2 (5 bases). The germline gives CDR1 SGHTA, CDR2 FQGNSA. Trimming left V 1 base short and J 5 bases short, with 11 bases between. The CDR3 is made up of 14 amino acids. CDR3 in amino acids: CASSLGAGEETQYF. The CDR3 DNA reads as TGTGCCAGCAGCTTAGGGGCGGGCGAGGAGACCCAGTACTTC.

The chain carries TRBV2 and TRBJ2-7, with 8 bases identical to TRBD1. Germline lookup yields CDR1 SNHLY and CDR2 FYNNEI. The CDR3 totals 13 residues. With 5 bases clipped from V and 6 bases from J, the junction kept 6 bases outside the gene matches. This CDR3 reads CASSFGQGGEQYF. The CDR3 bases are TGTGCCAGCAGTTTTGGACAGGGAGGCGAGCAGTACTTC.

This clone showed up just a few times. This chain uses TRBV5-1 with TRBJ1-1; unclear D gene. The CDR3 covers 11 residues. V was clipped by 1 base and J by 7 bases, with 5 bases between them. Germline values: CDR1 SGHRS, CDR2 YFSETQ. The CDR3 protein is CASSLFSEAFF. CDR3 coding DNA: TGCGCCAGCAGCTTGTTCAGTGAAGCTTTCTTT.

The chain combines TRBV19 with TRBJ2-7, with 14 bases identical to TRBD2. The trim removed 3 bases at V and 5 bases at J, leaving 3 bases unmatched. This CDR3 comprises 15 residues. Germline V gene data show CDR1 as LNHDA and CDR2 as SQIVND (reference sequence). The CDR3 DNA reads TGTGCCAGTAGTATTTGGACTAGCGGGAGGAACGAGCAGTACTTC. Amino acids: CASSIWTSGRNEQYF.

The V call is TRBV29-1, the J call TRBJ2-2; 9 nucleotides agree with TRBD1. CDR3 size: 16 residues. Germline CDR1 reads SQVTM; CDR2 reads ANQGSEA. The V gene end was trimmed by 1 base and the J gene end by 0 bases; junction bases not matched to a gene: 3. Here the CDR3 reads CSVEGRTGANTGELFF. The CDR3 region has the DNA TGCAGCGTTGAAGGCCGGACAGGGGCGAACACCGGGGAGCTGTTTTTT.

The V call is TRBV19, the J call TRBJ1-5; a possible D gene is TRBD1 (6 bases). The germline V and J ends were trimmed by 6 bases and 6 bases, with 12 bases remaining between them. This CDR3 is 13 amino acids long. Germline V gene lookup returns CDR1 LNHDA and CDR2 SQIVND (reference sequence). CDR3 bases: TGTGCCAGTAGAAACAGGGTAGGTCAGCCCCAGCATTTT. Its protein is CASRNRVGQPQHF. Combining the CDR3 with reference TRBV19 and TRBJ1-5 gives the whole variable domain DGGITQSPKYLFRKEGQNVTLSCEQNLNHDAMYWYRQDPGQGLRLIYYSQIVNDFQKGDIAEGYSVSREKKESFPLTVTSAQKNPTAFYLCASRNRVGQPQHFGDGTRLSIL.

This chain joins TRBV5-6 and TRBJ2-2; a possible D gene is TRBD2 (6 bases). The CDR3 extends over 18 amino acids. Germline CDR1 is SGHDT and CDR2 is YYEEEE. V shed 0 bases and J shed 4 bases, with 19 bases lying between them. The DNA for the CDR3 is TGTGCCAGCAGCTTGGGCGGGTGGGGGGAAAGAGGCACCGGGGAGCTGTTTTTT. It encodes CASSLGGWGERGTGELFF.

V gene TRBV29-1 combines with J gene TRBJ2-5, with a possible D match to TRBD2 (6 bases). The V gene lost 3 bases and the J gene lost 3 bases, with 8 bases spanning the gap. The length of the CDR3 is 12 residues. Germline CDR1 SQVTM, CDR2 ANQGSEA. CDR3 bases: TGCAGCGTTGACGGAGGGGAAGAGACCCAGTACTTC. Encoded protein: CSVDGGEETQYF.

On this clone: A read error may produce the germline difference seen at one junction end. This sequence joins TRBV7-3 and TRBJ2-6; maybe TRBD1 (6 bases). CDR1 and CDR2 (germline): SGHTA, FQGTGA. This CDR3 is 17 amino acids long. The CDR3 sequence is CASSLIQGRPGANGLTF. The DNA for the CDR3 is TGTGCCAGCAGCTTAATCCAGGGGCGGCCTGGGGCCAACGGCCTGACTTTC.

A few counts support this clone. V and J are TRBV29-1 and TRBJ2-4, with 11 bases matching TRBD2. Germline CDR1 is SQVTM and CDR2 is ANQGSEA. With V trimmed by 0 bases and J by 8 bases, 6 bases remained unmatched. The CDR3 sequence is 15 residues long. The CDR3 coding sequence is TGCAGCGTTGAAGATCGGGCTAGCGGGAGGCACATTCAGTACTTC. It yields the protein CSVEDRASGRHIQYF.

This chain links TRBV19 with TRBJ2-3; 15 nucleotides align to TRBD2. Losses at the gene ends were 6 bases for V and 3 bases for J; bases not matched to a gene: 4. Germline-derived CDR1 and CDR2 are LNHDA and SQIVND (reference sequence). The CDR3 sequence is 16 residues long. DNA of the CDR3: TGTGCCAGTAGGGGACTAGCGGGAGGCCGTACAGATACGCAGTATTTT. Its protein is CASRGLAGGRTDTQYF. Looking up the rest from reference TRBV19 and TRBJ2-3 gives the full variable domain: DGGITQSPKYLFRKEGQNVTLSCEQNLNHDAMYWYRQDPGQGLRLIYYSQIVNDFQKGDIAEGYSVSREKKESFPLTVTSAQKNPTAFYLCASRGLAGGRTDTQYFGPGTRLTVL.

The J gene is TRBJ2-7, the V gene TRBV4-2; TRBD2 agrees at 7 bases. The CDR3 contains 13 residues. Trimming at V came to 4 bases and at J to 6 bases, leaving 6 bases not matched to a gene. From germline, CDR1 is LGHNA and CDR2 YNFKEQ. The DNA for the CDR3 is TGTGCCAGCAGCCCCTCCTGGGGGGGCGAGCAGTACTTC. Its translation: CASSPSWGGEQYF.

A note on this clone: Additional DNA sequences in this sample encode the identical CDR3. The rearrangement uses TRBV28 and TRBJ1-1, with D possibly being TRBD1 (5 bases). From germline, CDR1 is MDHEN and CDR2 SYDVKM. This CDR3 contains 13 residues. Trimming cost V 6 bases and J 7 bases, with 15 bases left between them. As DNA, the CDR3 is TGTGCCAGCAGCTTACGACAGAACCTTGAAGCTTTCTTT. Amino acid sequence: CASSLRQNLEAFF.

The chain combines TRBV5-1 with TRBJ1-4; 11 bases line up with TRBD1. Germline lookup yields CDR1 SGHRS and CDR2 YFSETQ. J gave up 8 bases and V 4 bases, and 7 bases lay outside the gene matches. This CDR3 has 15 amino acids. The CDR3 protein is CASSRSGTGGEKLFF. As DNA, the CDR3 is TGCGCCAGCAGCCGATCCGGGACAGGGGGAGAAAAACTGTTTTTT.

The J gene is TRBJ2-7, the V gene TRBV14; D gene uncertain. This CDR3 spans 13 amino acids. The V gene's germline CDR1 is SGHDN and CDR2 FVKESK. V lost 0 bases and J 3 bases, leaving 6 bases between the germline ends. The CDR3 region is CASSQDLGYEQYF. The CDR3 bases are TGTGCCAGCAGCCAAGACCTAGGCTACGAGCAGTACTTC.

The gene calls are TRBV21-1 and TRBJ2-1; the DNA was not used to check the table's D call, TRBD1. TRBV21-1 is described as a pseudogene. The CDR3 consists of 15 residues. For the CDR3, the DNA is TGTGCCAGCAGCAAATTGGTCAGGGATTACAATGAGCAGTTCTTC. This sequence encodes CASSKLVRDYNEQFF.

This clone was picked up a small number of times. The J gene is TRBJ2-1, the V gene TRBV5-1; 9 positions agree with TRBD1. Germline V gene data show CDR1 as SGHRS and CDR2 as YFSETQ. CDR3 length: 15 residues. V lost 7 bases and J lost 9; bases outside the gene matches: 14. CDR3 sequence: CASGAGTGSVGEQFF. CDR3 in DNA: TGCGCCAGCGGCGCCGGGACAGGGTCCGTTGGTGAGCAGTTCTTC.

The V and J genes are TRBV5-1 and TRBJ2-7, with 7 bases matching TRBD1. Germline V gene data show CDR1 as SGHRS and CDR2 as YFSETQ. CDR3 size: 14 residues. After removal of 4 bases from V and 4 bases from J, the junction contained 8 bases not matched to a gene. The CDR3 coding sequence is TGCGCCAGCAGCCTGGGGGACAGACGGTACGAGCAGTACTTC. Translation gives CASSLGDRRYEQYF.

Comment on this clone: The sample carries other DNA sequences with the same CDR3. The chain uses TRBV18 and TRBJ1-1; the match to TRBD1 covers 7 bases. Per the germline V gene, CDR1 is KGHSH and CDR2 is LQKENI. CDR3 size: 15 residues. The junction had 6 bases not matched to a gene; V was cut back by 3 bases and J by 2 bases. CDR3 in DNA: TGTGCCAGCTCACCGTCGAACAGGGGTAACACTGAAGCTTTCTTT. Protein: CASSPSNRGNTEAFF.